This TCR beta chain was observed in a study of Tregs in tolerant kidney transplant recipients. The method was immunoSEQ multiplex PCR; TCRdb's version includes in-frame clones alone and lacks a portion of them. The sample has 90,000 to 150,000 clones, around 91% seen once. Sample: CD4+ T cells from blood. The receptor comes from a human donor in good health.

In DNA, the CDR3 is TGCGCCAGCAGCTTTACAGAGAACACTGAAGCTTTCTTT. It specifies CASSFTENTEAFF. V and J are TRBV5-1 and TRBJ1-1; the D is unclear. Trimming cost V 2 bases and J 1 base, with 6 bases left between them. The CDR3 totals 13 residues. The germline gives CDR1 SGHRS, CDR2 YFSETQ.